Below, 29 T cell receptor beta chains from the same sample are listed, as sequenced in a study of tumor and adjacent non-tumor tissue in lung cancer. This sample's RNA came from whole unsorted tissue. A modified ARM-PCR protocol with three rounds of nested PCR amplified TCRbeta. TCRdb re-analysed the multiplex PCR reads in MiXCR, keeping a single row per CDR3 protein. The repertoire holds tens of thousands of distinct CDR3 sequences, with 60% as singletons. Sequenced sample: lung tumor tissue. These receptors were obtained from a man in his forties or fifties with non-small cell lung cancer.

The chain couples TRBV7-9 to TRBJ2-5; 8 bases are shared with TRBD2. The CDR3 is 14 amino acids. Germline V gene data show CDR1 as SEHNR and CDR2 as FQNEAQ (reference sequence). After removal of 5 bases from V and 6 bases from J, the junction contained 8 bases not matched to a gene. This chain's CDR3 is CASSPLAEQQTQYF. The CDR3 DNA is TGTGCCAGCAGCCCACTAGCGGAGCAACAGACCCAGTACTTC.

This clonotype was picked up many times. The chain combines TRBV7-9 with TRBJ2-3; either TRBD1 or TRBD2 may fit D (5 bases each). CDR1 and CDR2 (germline): SEHNR, FQNEAQ (reference sequence). This CDR3 region has 14 residues. Deletions cut 5 bases from V and 0 bases from J, with 9 bases between. CDR3 region: CASSPGRSTDTQYF. The CDR3 nucleotides read TGTGCCAGCAGCCCGGGGCGGAGCACAGATACGCAGTATTTT.

This clonotype showed up just a few times. Possible read error: a much larger clone is one base away. This chain joins TRBV13 and TRBJ2-7; 7 bases align to TRBD2. The CDR3 totals 16 residues. CDR1 and CDR2 (germline): PRHDT, FYEKMQ (reference sequence). CDR3 residues: CVSSLVPPAGDYEQYF. In DNA, the CDR3 is TGTGTCAGCAGCTTAGTACCCCCCGCGGGAGACTACGAGCAGTACTTC. Based on the CDR3 plus reference TRBV13 and TRBJ2-7, the full variable domain is AAGVIQSPRHLIKEKRETATLKCYPIPRHDTVYWYQQGPGQDPQFLISFYEKMQSDKGSIPDRFSAQQFSDYHSELNMSSLELGDSALYFCVSSLVPPAGDYEQYFGPGTRLTVT.

This clonotype was recorded many times. The V gene is TRBV5-1, the J gene TRBJ1-6, with a weak D call TRBD1 (6 bases). Germline V gene lookup returns CDR1 SGHRS and CDR2 YFSETQ. The V end lost 0 bases, the J end lost 4 bases, and 8 bases lay between the germline ends. This CDR3 has 15 residues. CDR3 region: CASSLEGQYNSPLHF. The DNA for the CDR3 is TGCGCCAGCAGCTTGGAAGGACAGTATAATTCACCCCTCCACTTT. The full variable domain, rest sourced from reference TRBV5-1 and TRBJ1-6, is KAGVTQTPRYLIKTRGQQVTLSCSPISGHRSVSWYQQTPGQGLQFLFEYFSETQRNKGNFPGRFSGRQFSNSRSEMNVSTLELGDSALYLCASSLEGQYNSPLHFGNGTRLTVT.

This clonotype was picked up a small number of times. An end of the junction does not agree with germline; a read error may underlie this. The chain is built from TRBV6-6 and TRBJ2-7; 13 bases match TRBD2. Germline values: CDR1 MNHNY, CDR2 SVGAGI (reference sequence). CDR3 size: 15 residues. CDR3 protein: CVSRLGLAGMGEQYF. In DNA, the CDR3 is TGTGTCAGCAGATTGGGACTAGCGGGGATGGGCGAGCAGTACTTC.

Remarks on this clonotype: This may arise from a read error, as a much more abundant clone is one base away. This chain joins TRBV24-1 and TRBJ2-5; TRBD2 might be the D (6 bases). The CDR3 loop spans 16 amino acids. Per the germline V gene, CDR1 is KGHDR and CDR2 is SFDVKD. The DNA for the CDR3 is TGTGCCACCAGCCGCGGTGATAGCGGATACCGAGAGATCCAGTACTTC. Protein: CATSRGDSGYREIQYF.

This chain links TRBV5-1 with TRBJ1-6, with D perhaps TRBD1 (5 bases). V was trimmed by 0 bases and J by 10 bases, leaving 14 bases between them. The CDR3 has 15 residues. Looked up from germline, CDR1 is SGHRS and CDR2 is YFSETQ. The CDR3 sequence is CASSLDGGEYSPLHF. The CDR3, as DNA: TGCGCCAGCAGCTTGGACGGGGGGGAATACTCACCCCTCCACTTT. The variable domain in full, with the rest retrieved from reference TRBV5-1 and TRBJ1-6, is KAGVTQTPRYLIKTRGQQVTLSCSPISGHRSVSWYQQTPGQGLQFLFEYFSETQRNKGNFPGRFSGRQFSNSRSEMNVSTLELGDSALYLCASSLDGGEYSPLHFGNGTRLTVT.

This chain links TRBV6-5 with TRBJ2-7; 7 bases match TRBD2. Germline V gene lookup returns CDR1 MNHEY and CDR2 SVGAGI. The CDR3 has 15 residues. CDR3 sequence (DNA): TGTGGCAGTAGTCATGGGACTACAGTAACGGGAGAGCAGTACTTC. The encoded protein is CGSSHGTTVTGEQYF.

This clonotype has only one observation. V and J are TRBV20-1 and TRBJ1-5; the D gene is possibly TRBD1 (6 bases). Trimming took 7 bases from V and 10 from J, leaving 23 bases between them. Germline CDR1 is DFQATT and CDR2 is SNEGSKA (reference sequence). The CDR3 consists of 14 residues. The CDR3 protein is CSGTVGAVGQPQHF. In DNA, the CDR3 is TGCAGTGGTACGGTGGGGGCGGTAGGTCAACCCCAGCATTTT.

This clonotype appeared a few times. The chain combines TRBV28 with TRBJ2-2; 10 nucleotides line up with TRBD2. This CDR3 has 13 residues. V trimming: 10 bases; J trimming: 6 bases; junction bases outside the gene matches: 5. CDR1 is MDHEN, CDR2 SYDVKM, per germline. The CDR3 loop reads CAKASGRPGELFF. The CDR3 DNA reads TGTGCCAAGGCTAGCGGGAGACCCGGGGAGCTGTTTTTT.

This clonotype was detected many times. The V gene is TRBV11-2, the J gene TRBJ2-3; 10 bases align to TRBD2. Germline V gives CDR1 SGHAT, CDR2 FQNNGV. The CDR3 is 16 residues long. The J segment lost 3 bases and the V segment lost 5 bases, leaving 8 bases of the junction unmatched. DNA for the CDR3: TGTGCCAGCAGCCCGCCCGGGACTAGCGTAACAGATACGCAGTATTTT. It encodes CASSPPGTSVTDTQYF.

On this clonotype itself: This clone may be a read error of a much larger clone one base away. The chain links TRBV6-2 or TRBV6-3 to TRBJ2-4; 12 positions agree with TRBD2. The CDR3 loop spans 15 amino acids. Germline CDR1 is MNHEY and CDR2 is SVGEGT. The CDR3 DNA reads TGTGCCAGCAGTAGGACTAGCGGGGTTGAAAACACTCAGTACTTC. This encodes CASSRTSGVENTQYF.

The chain employs TRBV30 and TRBJ2-7, with 9 bases matching TRBD2. Per the germline V gene, CDR1 is GTSNPN and CDR2 is SVGIG (reference sequence). The CDR3 sequence is 14 residues long. The ends lost 5 bases at V and 2 bases at J; junction bases unmatched: 7. The CDR3: CAWGGLAATYEQYF. The CDR3 DNA is TGTGCCTGGGGGGGACTAGCCGCCACCTACGAGCAGTACTTC.

This clonotype occurred a few times. An end of the junction does not agree with germline; a read error may underlie this. The chain has TRBV5-1 and TRBJ1-2, with D maybe TRBD1 (5 bases). This CDR3 has 16 amino acids. CDR1 is SGHRS and CDR2 is YFSETQ in the germline V gene. CDR3 protein: CASSLGGTGTNYGYIF. The CDR3 nucleotides read TGCGCCAGCAGCTTGGGAGGGACCGGTACTAACTATGGCTACATCTTC. The variable domain in full, completed from reference TRBV5-1 and TRBJ1-2, reads KAGVTQTPRYLIKTRGQQVTLSCSPISGHRSVSWYQQTPGQGLQFLFEYFSETQRNKGNFPGRFSGRQFSNSRSEMNVSTLELGDSALYLCASSLGGTGTNYGYIFGSGTRLTVV.

Many counts were recorded for this clonotype. V is TRBV28 and J is TRBJ2-7; the D gene is possibly TRBD1 (5 bases). Trimming stripped 5 bases from V and 0 bases from J, with 11 bases between. The CDR3 is made up of 14 amino acids. From germline, CDR1 is MDHEN and CDR2 SYDVKM. As DNA, the CDR3 is TGTGCCAGCAGTACAGGACGGAGCTCCTACGAGCAGTACTTC. Protein sequence: CASSTGRSSYEQYF.

Comment on this clonotype: It is likely a read error, because the conserved phenylalanine at the end of the CDR3 is missing. The chain combines TRBV29-1 with TRBJ2-2; TRBD1 agrees at 8 bases. The CDR3 is made up of 16 amino acids. The germline V gene encodes CDR1 SQVTM and CDR2 ANQGSEA. In DNA, the CDR3 is TGCAGCGTTCTCGGGACAGGACCTTCGAAGACCGGGGAGCTGTTTTAT. This translates into CSVLGTGPSKTGELFY.

Turning to this clonotype: Compared with germline, one end of the junction differs, possibly owing to a read error. The V and J genes are TRBV30 and TRBJ2-5; possibly TRBD1 or TRBD2 for D (5 bases each). This CDR3 is 13 amino acids long. Germline assignment: CDR1 GTSNPN and CDR2 SVGIG (reference sequence). DNA of the CDR3: TGTGCCTGGCAACATATGACACAAGGGACCCGGTACTTC. This encodes CAWQHMTQGTRYF. The full variable domain, in which reference TRBV30 and TRBJ2-5 provide the parts outside the CDR3, is SQTIHQWPATLVQPVGSPLSLECTVEGTSNPNLYWYRQAAGRGLQLLFYSVGIGQISSEVPQNLSASRPQDRQFILSSKKLLLSDSGFYLCAWQHMTQGTRYFGPGTRLLVL.

In its sample, this clonotype was seen a few times. This chain links TRBV20-1 with TRBJ1-3, with D hard to call. This CDR3 has 13 residues. Trimming took off 0 bases at V and 6 bases at J, with 9 bases between the two ends. Germline V gene data show CDR1 as DFQATT and CDR2 as SNEGSKA (reference sequence). This CDR3 reads CSAREVFLNTIYF. CDR3 nucleotide sequence: TGCAGTGCTAGAGAGGTCTTCCTAAACACCATATATTTT.

Turning to this clonotype: One end of the junction is discordant with germline, which a read error may explain. This chain connects TRBV11-2 to TRBJ2-4; the D gene is possibly TRBD1 (6 bases). The CDR3 totals 13 residues. Germline V lookup: CDR1 SGHAT, CDR2 FQNNGV. The CDR3 protein is CASNLVGADIQYF. As DNA, the CDR3 is TGTGCCAGCAACTTAGTGGGGGCGGACATTCAGTACTTC.

The chain couples TRBV5-1 to TRBJ2-3; no clear D gene. The V gene lost 4 bases and the J gene lost 6 bases, with 12 bases spanning the gap. This CDR3 contains 13 residues. CDR1 and CDR2 from the germline V gene are SGHRS and YFSETQ. The CDR3 sequence: CASSAQSPDTQYF. In DNA form, the CDR3 reads TGCGCCAGCAGCGCACAGTCACCGGATACGCAGTATTTT.

Regarding this clonotype: One end of the junction fails to match germline, which may point to a read error. The chain employs TRBV6-5 and TRBJ2-1; the D gene is possibly TRBD2 (5 bases). Germline loops: CDR1 MNHEY, CDR2 SVGAGI. The length of the CDR3 is 15 residues. The CDR3 nucleotides read TGTGCTAGCAGTTACGGGAAGGGTTTCCGTAAGGAGCAGCTCTTC. Protein: CASSYGKGFRKEQLF.

This clonotype was recorded once. The chain has TRBV11-3 and TRBJ2-1; 8 bases agree with TRBD2. Germline lookup yields CDR1 SGHNT and CDR2 YENEEA. The V gene end was trimmed by 5 bases and the J gene end by 15 bases; junction bases not matched to a gene: 21. The CDR3 consists of 16 residues. The CDR3 sequence: CASSASGTSGRDGLFF. The CDR3 bases are TGTGCCAGCAGCGCCAGCGGGACTAGTGGGAGAGATGGGCTGTTCTTC.

This clonotype has just a few counts. The rearrangement uses TRBV9 and TRBJ2-1, with 7 bases matching TRBD2. CDR3 length equals 14 residues. Per germline, CDR1 SGDLS and CDR2 YYNGEE. Trimming at V came to 5 bases and at J to 2 bases, leaving 4 bases not matched to a gene. The CDR3 protein is CASSPSGAYNEQFF. Written as DNA, the CDR3 is TGTGCCAGCAGTCCTAGCGGAGCCTACAATGAGCAGTTCTTC.

The sample holds one count of this clonotype. The chain joins TRBV11-1 to TRBJ2-7; 11 nucleotides agree with TRBD2. The germline V gene has CDR1 SGHAT and CDR2 FQDESV (reference sequence). V was clipped by 5 bases and J by 9 bases; unmatched bases: 15. CDR3 length: 16 amino acids. In nucleotides, the CDR3 is TGTGCCAGCAGCCCCCGGAGTAGCGGGAGGGCCGGCGGGCAGTACTTC. Translated: CASSPRSSGRAGGQYF.

A note on this clonotype: This may be a read error: a much more frequent sequence differs by one nucleotide. The chain is built from TRBV4-1 and TRBJ1-1; no clear D. CDR1 MGHRA and CDR2 YSYEKL come from the germline V gene. V was shortened by 2 bases and J by 1 base, with 11 bases between the two germline ends. This CDR3 region has 15 residues. The CDR3 here is CASSQYLLENTEAFF. The CDR3 nucleotides are TGCGCCAGCAGCCAATACCTCCTGGAGAACACTGAAGCTTTCTTT.

This clonotype was seen a single time. Sequence at one end of the junction differs from germline and may be a read error. The chain has TRBV11-3 and TRBJ2-5; 8 bases are a match to TRBD2. CDR3 length equals 18 residues. Germline V gene sequence: CDR1 SGHNT, CDR2 YENEEA. The CDR3 here is CVSTLERHRLAGRETQYF. The CDR3 nucleotides are TGTGTCAGCACCTTAGAACGTCACAGGCTAGCGGGTAGAGAGACCCAGTACTTC.

As concerns this clonotype: An end of the junction does not agree with germline; a read error may underlie this. V gene TRBV29-1 combines with J gene TRBJ2-1, with D uncertain. Germline CDR1 SQVTM, CDR2 ANQGSEA. The CDR3 runs to 14 residues. The CDR3: CSASQPTKGKEHFF. The CDR3 region has the DNA TGCAGCGCCTCTCAGCCGACGAAAGGCAAAGAGCATTTCTTC.

Turning to this clonotype: This CDR3 fails to terminate in the conserved phenylalanine or tryptophan, so it likely reflects a read error. The DNA of the CDR3 is TGTACCAGCAGCTCCCGGGGAGGAGGCTCCTACAATGAGCAGTTCTAC. This gives the protein CTSSSRGGGSYNEQFY. The rearrangement uses TRBV11-1 and TRBJ2-1, with D possibly TRBD2 on 6 matching bases. The CDR3 totals 16 residues. Germline V lookup: CDR1 SGHAT, CDR2 FQDESV (reference sequence).

The gene calls are TRBV7-8 and TRBJ2-1, with 8 bases matching TRBD2. The germline V gene has CDR1 SGHVS and CDR2 FQNEAQ. CDR3 size: 17 residues. Trimming cost V 4 bases and J 4 bases; bases outside gene matches: 12. The CDR3 sequence is CASSSLGTGGQYNEQFF. CDR3 sequence (DNA): TGTGCCAGCAGCTCCCTCGGGACGGGAGGGCAGTACAATGAGCAGTTCTTC. The whole variable domain, remainder taken from reference TRBV7-8 and TRBJ2-1, is GAGVSQSPRYKVAKRGQDVALRCDPISGHVSLFWYQQALGQGPEFLTYFQNEAQLDKSGLPSDRFFAERPEGSVSTLKIQRTQQEDSAVYLCASSSLGTGGQYNEQFFGPGTRLTVL.